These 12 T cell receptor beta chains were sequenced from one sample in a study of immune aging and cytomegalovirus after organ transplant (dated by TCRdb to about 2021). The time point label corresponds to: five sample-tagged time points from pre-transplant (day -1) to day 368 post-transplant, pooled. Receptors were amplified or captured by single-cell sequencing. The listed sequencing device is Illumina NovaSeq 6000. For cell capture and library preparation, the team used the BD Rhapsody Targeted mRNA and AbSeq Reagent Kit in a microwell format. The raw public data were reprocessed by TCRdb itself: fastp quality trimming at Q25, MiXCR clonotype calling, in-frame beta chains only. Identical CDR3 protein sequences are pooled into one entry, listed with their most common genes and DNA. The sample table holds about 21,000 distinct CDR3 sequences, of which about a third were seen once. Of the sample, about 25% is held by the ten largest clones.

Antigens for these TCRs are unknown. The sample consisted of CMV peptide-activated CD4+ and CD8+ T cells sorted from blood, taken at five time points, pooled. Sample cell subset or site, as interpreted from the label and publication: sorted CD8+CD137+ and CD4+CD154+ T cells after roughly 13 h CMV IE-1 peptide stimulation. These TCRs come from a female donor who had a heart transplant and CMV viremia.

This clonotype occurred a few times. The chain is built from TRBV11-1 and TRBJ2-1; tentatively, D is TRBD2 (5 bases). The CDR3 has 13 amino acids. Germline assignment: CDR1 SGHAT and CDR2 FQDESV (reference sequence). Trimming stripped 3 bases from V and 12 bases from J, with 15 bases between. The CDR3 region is CASSLARGPRQFF. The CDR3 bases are TGTGCCAGCAGCTTGGCACGGGGTCCGAGGCAGTTCTTC.

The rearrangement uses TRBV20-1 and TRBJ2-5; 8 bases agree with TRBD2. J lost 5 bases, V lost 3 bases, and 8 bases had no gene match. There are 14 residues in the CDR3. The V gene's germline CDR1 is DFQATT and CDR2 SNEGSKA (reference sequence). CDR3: CSARVGRAGETQYF. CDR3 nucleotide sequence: TGCAGTGCTAGGGTCGGGAGGGCCGGGGAGACCCAGTACTTC.

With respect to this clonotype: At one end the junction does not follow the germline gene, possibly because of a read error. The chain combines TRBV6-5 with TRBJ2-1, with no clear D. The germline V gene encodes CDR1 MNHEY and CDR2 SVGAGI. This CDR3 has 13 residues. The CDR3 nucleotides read TGTGCCAGCAAACTCAACGGCCCAGGTGGGCAGTCCTTC. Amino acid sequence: CASKLNGPGGQSF.

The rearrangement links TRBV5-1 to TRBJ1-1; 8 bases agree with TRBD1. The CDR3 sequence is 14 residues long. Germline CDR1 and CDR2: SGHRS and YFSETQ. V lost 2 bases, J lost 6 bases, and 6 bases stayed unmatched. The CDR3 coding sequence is TGCGCCAGCAGCTTTGACAGGGGAGTCCCTGAAGCTTTCTTT. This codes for CASSFDRGVPEAFF. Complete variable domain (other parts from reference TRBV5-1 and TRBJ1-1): KAGVTQTPRYLIKTRGQQVTLSCSPISGHRSVSWYQQTPGQGLQFLFEYFSETQRNKGNFPGRFSGRQFSNSRSEMNVSTLELGDSALYLCASSFDRGVPEAFFGQGTRLTVV.

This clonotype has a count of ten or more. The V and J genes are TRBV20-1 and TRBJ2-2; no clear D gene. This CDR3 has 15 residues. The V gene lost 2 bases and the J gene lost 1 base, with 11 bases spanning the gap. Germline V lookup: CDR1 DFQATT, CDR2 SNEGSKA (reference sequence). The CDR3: CSARWAPGNTGELFF. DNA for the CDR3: TGCAGTGCTAGATGGGCGCCGGGGAACACCGGGGAGCTGTTTTTT.

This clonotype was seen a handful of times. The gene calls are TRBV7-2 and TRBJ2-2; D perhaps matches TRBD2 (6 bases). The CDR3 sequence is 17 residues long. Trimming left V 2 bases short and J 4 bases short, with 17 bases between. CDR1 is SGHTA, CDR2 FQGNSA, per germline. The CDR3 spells CASSLTPGTASTGELFF. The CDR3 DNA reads TGTGCCAGCAGCTTAACTCCGGGGACTGCTAGCACCGGGGAGCTGTTTTTT.

CDR3 in DNA: TGTGCCAGCAGTTTATGGAACAGGTCTGAGCAGTACTTC. It encodes CASSLWNRSEQYF. V usage is TRBV28 and J usage is TRBJ2-7, with TRBD1 as a possible D gene (5 bases). Between the trimmed V and J ends, which lost 0 bases and 7 bases, there was a span of 10 bases. There are 13 residues in the CDR3. Germline CDR1 MDHEN, CDR2 SYDVKM.

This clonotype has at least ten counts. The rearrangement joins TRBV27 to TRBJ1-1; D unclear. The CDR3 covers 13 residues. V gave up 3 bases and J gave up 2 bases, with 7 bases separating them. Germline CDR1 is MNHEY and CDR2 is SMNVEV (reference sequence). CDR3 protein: CASSFSGNTEAFF. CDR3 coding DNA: TGTGCCAGCAGTTTCTCGGGTAACACTGAAGCTTTCTTT.

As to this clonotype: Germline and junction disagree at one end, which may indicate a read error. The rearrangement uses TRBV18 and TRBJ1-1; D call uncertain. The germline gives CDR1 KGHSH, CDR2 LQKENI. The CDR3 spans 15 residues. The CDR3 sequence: CASSPDQKMSTEAFF. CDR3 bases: TGCGCCAGTTCACCAGACCAGAAAATGAGCACTGAAGCTTTCTTT.

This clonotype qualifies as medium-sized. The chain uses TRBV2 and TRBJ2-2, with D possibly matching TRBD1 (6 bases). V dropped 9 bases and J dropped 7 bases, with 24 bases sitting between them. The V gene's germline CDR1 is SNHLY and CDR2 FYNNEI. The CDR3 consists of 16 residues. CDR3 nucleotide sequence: TGTGCCAGACGCACAGGGAAGTGGGCTGATGTCGGGGAGCTGTTTTTT. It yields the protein CARRTGKWADVGELFF.

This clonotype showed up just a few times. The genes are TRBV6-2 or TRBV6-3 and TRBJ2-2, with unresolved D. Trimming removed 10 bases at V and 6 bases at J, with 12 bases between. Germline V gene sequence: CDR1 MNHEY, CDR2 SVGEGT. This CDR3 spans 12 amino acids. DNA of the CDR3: TGTGCCACCCTGACCCTGGCCGGGGAGCTGTTTTTT. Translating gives CATLTLAGELFF.

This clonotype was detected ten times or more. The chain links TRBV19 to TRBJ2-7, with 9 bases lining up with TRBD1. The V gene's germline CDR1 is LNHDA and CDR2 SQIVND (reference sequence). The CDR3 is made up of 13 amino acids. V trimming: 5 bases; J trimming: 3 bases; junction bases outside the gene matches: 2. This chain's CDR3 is CASSAGQGYEQYF. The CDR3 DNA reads TGTGCCAGTAGTGCGGGACAGGGCTACGAGCAGTACTTC.